What follows describes a single T cell receptor (beta chain). In the study's own analysis: Reference gene primers were amplified, and this amplification served to estimate nucleated cell counts. Sequencing used immunoSEQ multiplex PCR; TCRdb keeps in-frame clones, though not all of them. V, J and clone size are those of that table, while D and trimming were read from the DNA. The table shows around 300,000 clones, with 70% to 90% occurring only once. The data stem from a study of blood T cell repertoires in COVID-19. The wider study: Acute-phase and convalescent COVID-19 samples originated in the United States, Italy and Spain.

The germline gives CDR1 WSHSY, CDR2 SAAADI. V lost 8 bases and J lost 2, with 6 bases in between. The CDR3 is made up of 12 amino acids. The chain recombines TRBV10-2 with TRBJ1-4, with no clear D. This receptor was obtained from a man younger than 35 with active or convalescent COVID-19. The sequenced sample was peripheral blood. The CDR3 DNA is TGCGCCAGCGCCGGGACTAATGAAAAACTGTTTTTT. Its translation: CASAGTNEKLFF.